This TCR beta chain was sequenced during a study of T cell changes during pregnancy in multiple sclerosis. Measured with immunoSEQ multiplex PCR; TCRdb has only the in-frame clones, and not every one. Counted here are about 40,000 clones, roughly 90% occurring once; the ten biggest clones make up 7.8%. Deletions cut 0 bases from V and 2 bases from J, with 9 bases between. CDR3 size: 15 residues. CDR1 is SGHDT and CDR2 is YYEEEE in the germline V gene. The J gene is TRBJ1-5, the V gene TRBV5-6, with unresolved D. The source is a female donor with multiple sclerosis, enrolled in a pregnancy study. The sample in question was CD8+ T cells from peripheral blood mononuclear cells, obtained before pregnancy. CDR3 loop: CASSLGGLGNQPQHF. In nucleotides, the CDR3 is TGTGCCAGCAGCTTGGGAGGGCTGGGCAATCAGCCCCAGCATTTT.